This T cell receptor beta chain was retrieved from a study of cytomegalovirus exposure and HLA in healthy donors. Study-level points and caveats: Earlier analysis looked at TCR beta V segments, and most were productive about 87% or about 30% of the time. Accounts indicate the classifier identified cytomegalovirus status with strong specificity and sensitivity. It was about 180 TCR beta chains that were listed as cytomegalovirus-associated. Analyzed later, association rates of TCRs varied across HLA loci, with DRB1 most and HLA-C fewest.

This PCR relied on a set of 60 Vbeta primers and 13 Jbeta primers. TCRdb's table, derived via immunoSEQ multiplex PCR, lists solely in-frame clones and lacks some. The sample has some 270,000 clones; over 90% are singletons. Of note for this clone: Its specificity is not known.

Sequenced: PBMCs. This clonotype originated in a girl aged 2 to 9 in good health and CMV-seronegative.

CDR3 protein: CASSLDRPGTGRYEQYF. DNA of the CDR3: TGTGCCAGCAGCTTAGATCGCCCCGGGACAGGACGATACGAGCAGTACTTC. The chain has TRBV11-2 and TRBJ2-7, with 8 nucleotides matching TRBD1. Germline-derived CDR1 and CDR2 are SGHAT and FQNNGV. The CDR3 contains 17 residues. The V gene end was trimmed by 0 bases and the J gene end by 4 bases; junction bases not matched to a gene: 11.